The next 5 T cell receptor beta chains were all read from a single sample in a study of shared clonotypes between healthy human individuals. Sequencing was performed with immunoSEQ multiplex PCR; in TCRdb, only in-frame clones are kept and a portion is missing. Among about 1 million clones, approximately 80% were seen once, and the ten largest hold 0.5% to 0.6%. The sequenced sample consisted of memory CD4+ T cells from PBMCs. The subset denotes: CD45RA-negative fraction. The receptors derive from a man younger than 30 in good health. Some clones in this sample may be carry-over from other donors' samples.

J is TRBJ2-1 and V is TRBV6-5; a weak D match, TRBD2 (5 bases). There are 11 residues in the CDR3. Germline V lookup: CDR1 MNHEY, CDR2 SVGAGI. V lost 4 bases, J lost 9 bases, and 7 bases lay in between. The CDR3 region has the DNA TGTGCCAGCAGTTTCGGAGGTGAGCAGTTCTTC. Protein product: CASSFGGEQFF.

V gene TRBV27 combines with J gene TRBJ2-3; 12 nucleotides agree with TRBD2. This CDR3 is built from 15 residues. Germline trimming cut 4 bases from V and 7 bases from J; bases unmatched to any gene: 6. Germline V CDR1 and CDR2: MNHEY, SMNVEV (reference sequence). The DNA for the CDR3 is TGTGCCAGCAGTTCCCAGACTAGCGGGAGTTATACGCAGTATTTT. This encodes CASSSQTSGSYTQYF.

This rearrangement joins TRBV28 to TRBJ2-1; 13 nucleotides line up with TRBD2. CDR1 MDHEN and CDR2 SYDVKM come from the germline V gene. There are 16 residues in the CDR3. V was clipped by 3 bases and J by 4 bases; unmatched bases: 3. Here the CDR3 DNA reads TGTGCCAGCAGTTTGGGGACTAGCGGGATATACAATGAGCAGTTCTTC. It encodes CASSLGTSGIYNEQFF.

This chain links TRBV5-1 with TRBJ1-2; the D gene is possibly TRBD1 (5 bases). Trimming left V 4 bases short and J 3 bases short, with 16 bases between. Germline V lookup: CDR1 SGHRS, CDR2 YFSETQ. The length of the CDR3 is 15 residues. The CDR3 sequence is CASSPLRGGDYGYTF. DNA for the CDR3: TGCGCCAGCAGCCCCCTGAGGGGAGGGGACTATGGCTACACCTTC.

In its sample, this clone was seen once. V gene TRBV28 combines with J gene TRBJ1-2, with a weak D call TRBD1 (5 bases). CDR3 length equals 14 residues. V gave up 7 bases and J gave up 4 bases, with 16 bases separating them. Germline V gives CDR1 MDHEN, CDR2 SYDVKM. In nucleotides, the CDR3 is TGTGCCAGCACCCCAACGGGGGGACCCTATGGCTACACCTTC. Translating it yields CASTPTGGPYGYTF.